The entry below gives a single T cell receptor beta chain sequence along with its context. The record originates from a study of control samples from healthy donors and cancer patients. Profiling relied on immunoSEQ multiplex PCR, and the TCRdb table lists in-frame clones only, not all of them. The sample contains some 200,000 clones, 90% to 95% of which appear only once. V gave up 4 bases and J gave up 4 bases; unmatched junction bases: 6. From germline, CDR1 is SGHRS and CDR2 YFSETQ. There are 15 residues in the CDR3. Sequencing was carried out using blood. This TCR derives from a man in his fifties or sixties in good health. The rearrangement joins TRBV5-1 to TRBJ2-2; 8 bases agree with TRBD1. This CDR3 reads CASSRQGKSTGELFF. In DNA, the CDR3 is TGCGCCAGCAGCCGACAGGGGAAGTCCACCGGGGAGCTGTTTTTT.